These 17 T cell receptor beta chains came from one sample sequenced in a study of control samples from healthy donors and cancer patients. Measured with immunoSEQ multiplex PCR; TCRdb has only the in-frame clones, and not every one. The data hold about 180,000 clones, with 85% to 90% observed a single time. Sequenced input: blood. The receptors were sampled from a woman in her forties or fifties in good health.

CDR3 loop: CASSVAGSYEQYF. CDR3 sequence (DNA): TGTGCCAGCAGCGTAGCGGGGTCCTACGAGCAGTACTTC. J is TRBJ2-7 and V is TRBV7-3; 8 positions match TRBD2. The V and J ends lost 5 bases and 1 base, in that order; junction bases with no gene match: 1. The CDR3 contains 13 residues. CDR1 SGHTA and CDR2 FQGTGA come from the germline V gene.

This clone showed up many times. This rearrangement joins TRBV19 to TRBJ1-3; possible D gene TRBD1, 5 bases. Looked up from germline, CDR1 is LNHDA and CDR2 is SQIVND (reference sequence). The CDR3 is 16 amino acids. V was shortened by 3 bases and J by 1 base, with 13 bases between the two germline ends. The CDR3 here is CASSMNGRASGNTIYF. CDR3 in DNA: TGTGCCAGTAGTATGAATGGCAGGGCATCTGGAAACACCATATATTTT. Looking up the rest from reference TRBV19 and TRBJ1-3 gives the full variable domain: DGGITQSPKYLFRKEGQNVTLSCEQNLNHDAMYWYRQDPGQGLRLIYYSQIVNDFQKGDIAEGYSVSREKKESFPLTVTSAQKNPTAFYLCASSMNGRASGNTIYFGEGSWLTVV.

The chain is built from TRBV10-3 and TRBJ1-6; the D is unclear. Germline CDR1 and CDR2: ENHRY and SYGVKD. The CDR3 is 13 amino acids. The V and J ends lost 4 bases and 7 bases respectively, with 8 bases between them. In DNA form, the CDR3 reads TGTGCCATCAGTGTCGCGTCAAATTCACCCCTCCACTTT. As protein: CAISVASNSPLHF.

Only one count was recorded for this clone. The V and J genes are TRBV14 and TRBJ2-3; 14 bases match TRBD2. Germline V gene data show CDR1 as SGHDN and CDR2 as FVKESK. V lost 4 bases, J lost 1 base, and 13 bases stayed unmatched. The CDR3 is made up of 20 amino acids. The CDR3 loop reads CASSRRLGTSGGRGTDTQYF. The DNA of the CDR3 is TGTGCCAGCAGCCGTCGCTTGGGGACTAGCGGGGGCCGAGGCACAGATACGCAGTATTTT.

This clone was seen a single time. The chain combines TRBV28 with TRBJ2-3, with D possibly matching TRBD2 (7 bases). V was trimmed by 6 bases and J by 6 bases, leaving 28 bases between them. CDR1 and CDR2 (germline): MDHEN, SYDVKM. This CDR3 has 18 amino acids. The CDR3 here is CASSLEGGGGLLLDTQYF. The CDR3 bases are TGTGCCAGCAGCTTAGAGGGAGGCGGGGGCTTACTCTTGGATACGCAGTATTTT.

The rearrangement uses TRBV10-3 and TRBJ2-1, with TRBD2 matching over 12 bases. The CDR3 loop spans 15 amino acids. Germline-derived CDR1 and CDR2 are ENHRY and SYGVKD. J gave up 8 bases and V 4 bases, and 6 bases lay outside the gene matches. CDR3 DNA: TGTGCCATCAGTGGCGCCGGGACTAGCGGGCATGAGCAGTTCTTC. It is translated as CAISGAGTSGHEQFF.

The chain employs TRBV7-7 and TRBJ2-3; D is unclear. The germline V gene encodes CDR1 SSHAT and CDR2 FNYEAQ (reference sequence). The CDR3 is 16 amino acids. With 3 bases removed from V and 3 bases from J, the gap between germline ends came to 16 bases. This chain's CDR3 is CASSLNGLGATDTQYF. The CDR3 region has the DNA TGTGCCAGCAGCTTGAACGGTCTTGGCGCTACAGATACGCAGTATTTT.

The chain combines TRBV27 with TRBJ1-5; 7 nucleotides agree with TRBD1. J lost 7 bases, V lost 6 bases, and 12 bases had no gene match. The germline V gene encodes CDR1 MNHEY and CDR2 SMNVEV (reference sequence). This CDR3 has 15 amino acids. The DNA for the CDR3 is TGTGCCAGCAGGCGAACCGGGACAGTGTTCCAGCCCCAGCATTTT. This gives the protein CASRRTGTVFQPQHF.

The chain joins TRBV9 to TRBJ2-3, with D possibly being TRBD2 (6 bases). Germline lookup yields CDR1 SGDLS and CDR2 YYNGEE. This CDR3 is built from 16 residues. The ends were cut back, 1 base at V and 3 bases at J, with 15 bases in the middle. CDR3 nucleotide sequence: TGTGCCAGCAGCGTATCCGGGACTCCAAGGACAGATACGCAGTATTTT. This sequence encodes CASSVSGTPRTDTQYF. Full variable domain (missing parts from reference TRBV9 and TRBJ2-3): DSGVTQTPKHLITATGQRVTLRCSPRSGDLSVYWYQQSLDQGLQFLIQYYNGEERAKGNILERFSAQQFPDLHSELNLSSLELGDSALYFCASSVSGTPRTDTQYFGPGTRLTVL.

The rearrangement joins TRBV9 to TRBJ1-3; D not resolved. The germline V gene encodes CDR1 SGDLS and CDR2 YYNGEE. The CDR3 runs 13 residues. The V gene lost 0 bases and the J gene lost 9 bases, with 10 bases spanning the gap. CDR3 coding DNA: TGTGCCAGCAGCGTAGACAGCTCTAGCACCATATATTTT. As protein: CASSVDSSSTIYF.

This clone appeared a single time. The chain carries TRBV7-9 and TRBJ2-1; 8 nucleotides agree with TRBD2. J was trimmed by 4 bases and V by 5 bases; bases with no gene match: 10. The CDR3 runs to 16 residues. Germline lookup yields CDR1 SEHNR and CDR2 FQNEAQ (reference sequence). This CDR3 reads CASSLGRLAGYNEQFF. The CDR3 coding sequence is TGTGCCAGCAGCCTGGGGAGGCTAGCGGGTTACAATGAGCAGTTCTTC.

The chain recombines TRBV12-3 or TRBV12-4 with TRBJ1-1, with D perhaps TRBD1 (5 bases). V lost 7 bases and J 1 base, leaving 10 bases between the germline ends. The CDR3 contains 13 residues. The CDR3 DNA reads TGTGCCAGCACCGCGGGACGGAACACTGAAGCTTTCTTT. Translated: CASTAGRNTEAFF.

This chain joins TRBV6-2 or TRBV6-3 and TRBJ1-2; TRBD1 matches at 7 bases. With V trimmed by 6 bases and J by 4 bases, 5 bases remained unmatched. The CDR3 is made up of 13 amino acids. Germline assignment: CDR1 MNHEY and CDR2 SVGEGT. The CDR3 region has the DNA TGTGCCAGCAGCTTACAGGGGACCTATGGCTACACCTTC. Translation gives CASSLQGTYGYTF.

The V gene is TRBV6-4, the J gene TRBJ1-1; D gene uncertain. CDR3 length equals 11 residues. Looked up from germline, CDR1 is MRHNA and CDR2 is SNTAGT. The V and J ends lost 10 bases and 5 bases respectively, with 11 bases between them. The CDR3 spells CATRPETEAFF. In nucleotides, the CDR3 is TGTGCCACGCGCCCTGAGACTGAAGCTTTCTTT.

V gene TRBV7-2 combines with J gene TRBJ2-7; TRBD2 matches at 10 bases. V dropped 5 bases and J dropped 7; count of bases not matched to a gene: 11. The CDR3 extends over 15 amino acids. Looked up from germline, CDR1 is SGHTA and CDR2 is FQGNSA. CDR3 amino acids: CASSTSGTGLWEQYF. CDR3 in DNA: TGTGCCAGCAGCACTAGCGGGACCGGGCTTTGGGAGCAGTACTTC.

V usage is TRBV30 and J usage is TRBJ2-2, with 8 bases identical to TRBD2. Trimming removed 2 bases from V and 1 base from J; junction bases left unmatched: 15. The CDR3 runs to 19 residues. In germline, CDR1 is GTSNPN, CDR2 SVGIG (reference sequence). The CDR3, as DNA: TGTGCCTGGAGTCCACCCGGCTCGGGGCTAGCGGGGAACACCGGGGAGCTGTTTTTT. Translated: CAWSPPGSGLAGNTGELFF.

The chain joins TRBV6-1 to TRBJ1-6; a weak D match, TRBD1 (5 bases). Germline assignment: CDR1 MNHNS and CDR2 SASEGT. This CDR3 is 14 amino acids long. Trimming removed 2 bases from V and 5 bases from J, with 7 bases in between. The CDR3 reads CASSERGDNSPLHF. The CDR3 nucleotides are TGTGCCAGCAGTGAACGGGGGGATAATTCACCCCTCCACTTT.